This T cell receptor beta chain came from a study of blood T cell repertoires in COVID-19. The CDR3 spans 17 residues. Looked up from germline, CDR1 is SGHAT and CDR2 is FQNNGV. The junction had 7 bases not matched to a gene; V was cut back by 1 base and J by 1 base. Per the original data handling: Reference gene primer amplification in the assay estimated nucleated cell counts. Clones were sequenced by immunoSEQ multiplex PCR, and TCRdb holds only the in-frame ones, with some missing. V and J calls and clone size are those listed in that table; D and trimming were worked out from the DNA. The sample lists 300,000 to 400,000 clones, around nine tenths occurring once.

The material sequenced was peripheral blood. The clonotype comes from a woman aged 18-29 years who had recovered from COVID-19. The rearrangement uses TRBV11-2 and TRBJ2-3; 8 nucleotides line up with TRBD2. The DNA of the CDR3 is TGTGCCAGCAGCTTAGGGTTCACTAGCGGCCGCACAGATACGCAGTATTTT. This encodes CASSLGFTSGRTDTQYF.